These 16 T cell receptor beta chains came from one sample sequenced in a study of spatial heterogeneity in lung cancer. As to time point: sample taken at primary tumor resection. Each CDR3 protein gets one entry after TCRdb re-called the 5' RACE reads with MiXCR. The sample records about 92,000 distinct CDR3 sequences, approximately 12% being singletons. The sample consisted of PBMCs, taken at surgery. These receptor sequences come from a male donor with early-stage non-small cell lung cancer.

This clonotype has only a few counts. This chain links TRBV29-1 with TRBJ1-2, with D possibly matching TRBD1 (5 bases). This CDR3 is 13 amino acids long. CDR1 SQVTM and CDR2 ANQGSEA come from the germline V gene. Trimming took 7 bases from V and 2 from J, leaving 14 bases between them. The CDR3 coding sequence is TGCAGCGCAACCAAGACAGAGAACTATGGCTACACCTTC. This codes for CSATKTENYGYTF.

There are many counts of this clonotype. The gene calls are TRBV9 and TRBJ2-7; 11 positions match TRBD1. V gave up 2 bases and J gave up 7 bases; unmatched junction bases: 5. This CDR3 is 14 amino acids long. Germline-derived CDR1 and CDR2 are SGDLS and YYNGEE. In DNA form, the CDR3 reads TGTGCCAGCAGCGTGGACAGGGGGCTTCGGGAGCAGTACTTC. Protein: CASSVDRGLREQYF.

In its sample, this clonotype was seen a few times. The rearrangement uses TRBV4-1 and TRBJ1-5; D is uncertain. CDR3 length: 15 residues. The V and J ends lost 0 bases and 1 base respectively, with 7 bases between them. Looked up from germline, CDR1 is MGHRA and CDR2 is YSYEKL. The chain's CDR3 is CASSQDTVSNQPQHF. The CDR3 DNA follows: TGCGCCAGCAGCCAAGACACGGTGAGCAATCAGCCCCAGCATTTT.

This rearrangement joins TRBV7-9 to TRBJ2-1; tentatively, D is TRBD2 (5 bases). The germline V and J ends were trimmed by 5 bases and 9 bases, with 8 bases remaining between them. Germline CDR1 is SEHNR and CDR2 is FQNEAQ (reference sequence). The CDR3 length is 11 residues. The CDR3 is CASSRELEQFF. The CDR3 DNA is TGTGCCAGCAGCCGGGAACTTGAGCAGTTCTTC.

The chain carries TRBV2 and TRBJ2-6; D is unclear. The V and J ends lost 0 bases and 2 bases respectively, with 14 bases between them. Germline CDR1 reads SNHLY; CDR2 reads FYNNEI. The CDR3 is made up of 18 amino acids. For the CDR3, the DNA is TGTGCCAGCAGTGAAGCCTCCCAGAAGAAGACTGGGGCCAACGTCCTGACTTTC. It encodes CASSEASQKKTGANVLTF.

This clonotype was seen a few times. Relative to the germline gene, one junction end is altered; a read error may explain this. The rearrangement links TRBV6-2 or TRBV6-3 to TRBJ2-1, with 12 bases identical to TRBD2. Germline CDR1 is MNHEY and CDR2 is SVGEGT. The CDR3 has 16 amino acids. The CDR3 DNA reads TGTGCCAGCGGTCGGGCTAGCGGGAGGGCCTATAATGAGCAGTTCTTC. Its protein product is CASGRASGRAYNEQFF.

In this sample, this clonotype turned up a few times. The J gene is TRBJ2-7, the V gene TRBV7-9; TRBD2 matches 11 bases. Looked up from germline, CDR1 is SEHNR and CDR2 is FQNEAQ (reference sequence). V shed 5 bases and J 2 bases; nucleotides not matched to a gene: 5. This CDR3 has 15 residues. The CDR3 protein is CASSAGTSGTYEQYF. As DNA, the CDR3 is TGTGCCAGCAGCGCCGGGACTAGCGGAACCTACGAGCAGTACTTC.

This clonotype was found a few times. This sequence joins TRBV5-8 and TRBJ2-7, with D possibly being TRBD2 (6 bases). Germline V gives CDR1 SGHTS, CDR2 YDEGEE. The CDR3 is made up of 14 amino acids. Trimming shortened V by 4 bases and J by 2 bases, and 13 bases separated the two germline ends. The CDR3 DNA is TGTGCCAGCAGCCCCCGCGGGGTACCCTACGAGCAGTACTTC. It codes for CASSPRGVPYEQYF.

The chain recombines TRBV30 with TRBJ2-3, with 11 positions matching TRBD2. The germline V gene has CDR1 GTSNPN and CDR2 SVGIG (reference sequence). The V gene end was trimmed by 0 bases and the J gene end by 2 bases; junction bases not matched to a gene: 7. CDR3 length equals 17 residues. In DNA form, the CDR3 reads TGTGCCTGGAGTGTACAGACTAGCGGGGCTTCCACAGATACGCAGTATTTT. This gives the protein CAWSVQTSGASTDTQYF.

The chain employs TRBV2 and TRBJ2-2; D ambiguous. The length of the CDR3 is 12 residues. Germline CDR1 SNHLY, CDR2 FYNNEI. V lost 10 bases to trimming and J lost 7 bases, with 13 bases between them. The CDR3 sequence is CATTPGSGELFF. The CDR3 DNA sequence: TGTGCCACCACTCCTGGCAGCGGGGAGCTGTTTTTT.

This clonotype was seen at least ten times. This chain uses TRBV11-2 with TRBJ1-5; weak D call: TRBD1 (5 bases). Germline loops: CDR1 SGHAT, CDR2 FQNNGV. This CDR3 has 14 amino acids. Trimming removed 1 base from V and 4 bases from J, with 8 bases in between. CDR3 residues: CASSLGTGNQPQHF. CDR3 sequence (DNA): TGTGCCAGCAGCTTAGGAACAGGTAATCAGCCCCAGCATTTT.

This clonotype was found a few times. This CDR3 reads CATSRDLNSPLHF. CDR3 sequence (DNA): TGTGCCACCAGCAGAGATCTTAATTCACCCCTCCACTTT. The chain couples TRBV15 to TRBJ1-6; no reliable D call. With 0 bases removed from V and 6 bases from J, the gap between germline ends came to 3 bases. The CDR3 length is 13 residues. CDR1 is LNHNV, CDR2 YYDKDF, per germline (reference sequence).

This chain connects TRBV28 to TRBJ2-3; D ambiguous. CDR1 and CDR2 from the germline V gene are MDHEN and SYDVKM. The CDR3 has 15 residues. The V end lost 3 bases, the J end lost 4 bases, and 14 bases lay between the germline ends. CDR3 sequence reads: CASSFGVLGADTQYF. CDR3 bases: TGTGCCAGCAGTTTTGGGGTCTTGGGCGCAGATACGCAGTATTTT.

This clonotype was observed a few times. This chain joins TRBV10-3 and TRBJ2-3; 15 bases map to TRBD2. With 0 bases clipped from V and 14 bases from J, the junction kept 9 bases outside the gene matches. The length of the CDR3 is 16 residues. Germline V gene lookup returns CDR1 ENHRY and CDR2 SYGVKD. The CDR3 spells CAISESGLAGGPSMYF. CDR3 nucleotides: TGTGCCATCAGTGAGTCGGGACTAGCGGGGGGCCCTTCGATGTATTTT.

This clonotype has more than one count but fewer than ten. This chain connects TRBV27 to TRBJ2-7; 10 bases map to TRBD2. CDR3 length equals 14 residues. J lost 4 bases, V lost 5 bases, and 5 bases had no gene match. Germline values: CDR1 MNHEY, CDR2 SMNVEV (reference sequence). The CDR3 protein is CASSLAGDRYEQYF. The CDR3 coding sequence is TGTGCCAGCAGTCTAGCGGGAGACAGGTACGAGCAGTACTTC.

This sequence joins TRBV6-2 or TRBV6-3 and TRBJ2-2; 9 nucleotides match TRBD2. This CDR3 region has 15 residues. Germline V gene lookup returns CDR1 MNHEY and CDR2 SVGEGT. The J segment lost 6 bases and the V segment lost 6 bases, leaving 8 bases of the junction unmatched. Here the CDR3 reads CASSFTGTSPGELFF. The DNA for the CDR3 is TGTGCCAGCAGCTTCACCGGGACTAGCCCCGGGGAGCTGTTTTTT.